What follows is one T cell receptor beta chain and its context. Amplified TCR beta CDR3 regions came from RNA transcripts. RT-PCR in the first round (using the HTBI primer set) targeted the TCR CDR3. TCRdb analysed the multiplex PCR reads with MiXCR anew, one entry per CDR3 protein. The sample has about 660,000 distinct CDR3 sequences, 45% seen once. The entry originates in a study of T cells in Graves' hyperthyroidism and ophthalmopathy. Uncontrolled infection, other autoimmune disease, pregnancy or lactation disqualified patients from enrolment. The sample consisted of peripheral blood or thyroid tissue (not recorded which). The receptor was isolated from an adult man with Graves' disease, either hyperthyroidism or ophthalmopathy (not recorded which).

This chain's CDR3 is CASTPRRVSYEQYF. DNA of the CDR3: TGTGCCAGCACCCCCCGTAGGGTATCCTACGAGCAGTACTTC. The chain combines TRBV7-9 with TRBJ2-7, with D uncertain. CDR3 length: 14 residues. The V gene's germline CDR1 is SEHNR and CDR2 FQNEAQ (reference sequence). Trimming cost V 7 bases and J 1 base, with 14 bases left between them.